This TCR beta chain was documented in a study of blood T cell repertoires in COVID-19. Across the whole study: COVID-19 samples collected from the United States, Italy and Spain covered acute and convalescent phases.

Patients of the Seattle cohort, enrolled during active infection, were followed longitudinally. Measured with immunoSEQ multiplex PCR; TCRdb has only the in-frame clones, and not every one. The sample has 200,000 to 250,000 clones, over 75% seen once. The V gene's germline CDR1 is SGHVS and CDR2 FNYEAQ. This CDR3 is built from 16 residues. Unmatched junction bases numbered 11, after V lost 4 bases and J lost 2 bases. This TCR was recovered from a man aged 45-65 years with COVID-19, enrolled during active disease. The J gene is TRBJ2-7, the V gene TRBV7-6; 7 bases fit TRBD1. Sequencing used peripheral blood. The CDR3 sequence: CASSWDSSQGPYEQYF. Here the CDR3 DNA reads TGTGCCAGCAGCTGGGACAGTAGTCAAGGTCCCTACGAGCAGTACTTC.